This T cell receptor beta chain was sequenced for a study of T-cell memory formation after mild COVID-19 (dated by TCRdb to about 2021). Concerning the study at large: TCR sequence clusters from the two donors were largely donor specific. Longitudinal TCRalpha and TCRbeta repertoire sequencing tracked T-cell clones expanding and contracting after mild COVID-19 in two donors. Two young, previously healthy adult volunteers, one female and one male, were included in the cohort.

On this clonotype: This receptor's antigen is unknown. Base qualities are missing; no much larger clone stands one base away.

PBMCs were isolated by Ficoll-Paque density gradient centrifugation. This sample was sequenced with an Illumina NovaSeq 6000. Using 5'RACE with constant-segment primers, TCRalpha and TCRbeta cDNA libraries were constructed, with sample barcodes and unique molecular identifiers added in the process. Trizol reagent was used to extract RNA from every sample. The libraries were amplified in two PCR steps, and the second step added a second sample barcode and Illumina TruSeq adapters. Libraries were sequenced on an Illumina NovaSeq with 2 x 150 bp paired-end reads. The paper's data handling went like this. The reads were demultiplexed and collapsed into UMI-guided consensus sequences using migec v1.2.7. Using mixcr v2.1.11, UMI consensuses were aligned to TRA and TRB V and J templates and then assembled into clonotypes. A clonotype was counted as expanded or contracted only if both edgeR and NoisET called the change significant, with noise models trained on biological replicates. For edgeR calls, the thresholds were a false discovery rate-adjusted p below 0.01 and a log2 fold-change of 1. As an exploratory analysis of dynamics, max-normalized trajectories of the 1000 most abundant clonotypes were examined by PCA with hierarchical clustering. Separately sequenced CD4+ and CD8+ repertoires were used to assign the CD4 or CD8 phenotype of responding clones. TCRdb itself trimmed the public reads at Q25 with fastp, ran MiXCR and retained productive beta chains. Records with the same CDR3 protein are collapsed into one entry carrying the most frequent genes and DNA. The V and J calls were determined by TCRdb, not by the authors. This sample is represented by a few hundred thousand distinct CDR3 sequences; 21% of them were singletons. The ten largest account for around 13% of the sample.

CDR1 and CDR2, looked up from the germline V gene (reference sequence), are MNHEY and SMNVEV. There are 14 amino acids in the CDR3, from cysteine to phenylalanine inclusive. Only the CDR3 DNA stays, 42 bases, in frame from base 1. V is clipped by 8 bases and J by 5 bases, and the sequence between their germline boundaries is 17 bases long. Broad study findings and their caveats: Contracting CD4+ clones were located mainly in the CM and EM memory subsets, whereas CD8+ clones were found to be enriched in EMRA. Only a couple of mild cases were covered by the study, and larger cohorts that include severe cases with pre-infection samples were considered necessary. From day 15 to 85, contracting clones showed balanced CD4/CD8 phenotypes, whereas a second wave of clones that expanded from day 15 to 37 leaned towards CD4+. The second-wave clones that peaked on day 37 were not confirmed to be SARS-CoV-2 specific. The detection of some responding clones in pre-infection memory suggests that pre-existing cross-reactive memory T cells joined the SARS-CoV-2 response.

The source is an adult woman who had mild COVID-19 (a few samples of this study predate the infection). The sample titles of this study are shuffled in the database, so cell type and time point are left out; the donor was told from shared clones. Source material: PBMCs or a T cell subset sorted from them (not recorded which). The chain is assembled from TRBV27 and TRBJ2-3, with a tentative D gene TRBD2 over 5 matching bases. The CDR3 here reads CASRPHSSGDTQYF. The nucleotide sequence reads TGTGCCAGCCGACCTCACAGCAGCGGAGATACGCAGTATTTT.